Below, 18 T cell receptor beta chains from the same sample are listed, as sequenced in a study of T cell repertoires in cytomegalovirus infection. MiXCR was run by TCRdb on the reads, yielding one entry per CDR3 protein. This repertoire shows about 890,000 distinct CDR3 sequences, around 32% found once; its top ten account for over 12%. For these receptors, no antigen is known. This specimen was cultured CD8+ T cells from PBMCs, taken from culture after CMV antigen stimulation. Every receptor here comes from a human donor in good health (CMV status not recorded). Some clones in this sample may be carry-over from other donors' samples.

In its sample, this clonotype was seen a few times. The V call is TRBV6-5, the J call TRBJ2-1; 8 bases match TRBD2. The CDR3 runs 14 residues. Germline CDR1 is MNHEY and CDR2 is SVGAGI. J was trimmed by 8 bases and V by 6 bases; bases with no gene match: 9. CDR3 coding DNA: TGTGCCAGCAGCCCGGGACTAGAGATGGATGAGCAGTTCTTC. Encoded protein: CASSPGLEMDEQFF.

CDR3 residues: CASRPTGIPHEQYV. The CDR3 DNA reads TGTGCCAGCAGACCTACAGGGATTCCCCACGAGCAGTACGTC. This chain joins TRBV6-1 and TRBJ2-7, with a weak D call TRBD1 (6 bases). Germline V gene data show CDR1 as MNHNS and CDR2 as SASEGT. The CDR3 totals 14 residues. Trimming removed 6 bases from V and 5 bases from J, with 17 bases in between.

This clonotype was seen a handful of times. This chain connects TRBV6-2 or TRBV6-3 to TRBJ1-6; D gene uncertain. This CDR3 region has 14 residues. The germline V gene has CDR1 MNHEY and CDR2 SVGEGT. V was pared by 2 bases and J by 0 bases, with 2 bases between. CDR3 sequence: CASSYHSYNSPLHF. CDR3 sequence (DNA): TGTGCCAGCAGTTACCACTCCTATAATTCACCCCTCCACTTT.

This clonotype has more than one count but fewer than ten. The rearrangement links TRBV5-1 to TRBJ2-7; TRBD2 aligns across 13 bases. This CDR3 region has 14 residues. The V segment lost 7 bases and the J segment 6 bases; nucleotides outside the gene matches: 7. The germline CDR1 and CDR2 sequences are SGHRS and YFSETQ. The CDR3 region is CASALAGGLGEQYF. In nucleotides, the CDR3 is TGCGCCAGCGCACTAGCGGGGGGGCTAGGCGAGCAGTACTTC.

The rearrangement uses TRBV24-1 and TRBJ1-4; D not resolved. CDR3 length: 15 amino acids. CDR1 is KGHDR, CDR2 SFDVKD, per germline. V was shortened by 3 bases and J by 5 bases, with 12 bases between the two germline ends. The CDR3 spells CATSDRALNNEKLFF. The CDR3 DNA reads TGTGCCACCAGTGATCGTGCCCTAAACAATGAAAAACTGTTTTTT.

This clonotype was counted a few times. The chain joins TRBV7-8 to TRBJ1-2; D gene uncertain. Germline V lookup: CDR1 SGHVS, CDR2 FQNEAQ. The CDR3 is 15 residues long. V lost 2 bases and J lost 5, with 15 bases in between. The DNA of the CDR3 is TGTGCCAGCAGCTTACTAGACACTCAGTCTTATGGCTACACCTTC. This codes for CASSLLDTQSYGYTF. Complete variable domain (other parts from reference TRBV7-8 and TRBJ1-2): GAGVSQSPRYKVAKRGQDVALRCDPISGHVSLFWYQQALGQGPEFLTYFQNEAQLDKSGLPSDRFFAERPEGSVSTLKIQRTQQEDSAVYLCASSLLDTQSYGYTFGSGTRLTVV.

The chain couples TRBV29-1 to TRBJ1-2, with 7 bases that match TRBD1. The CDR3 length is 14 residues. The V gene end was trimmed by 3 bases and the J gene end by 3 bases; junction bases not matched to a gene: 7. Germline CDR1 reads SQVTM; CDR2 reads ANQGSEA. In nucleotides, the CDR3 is TGCAGCGTTGACGACAGGGTGAGCGACTATGGCTACACCTTC. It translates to CSVDDRVSDYGYTF.

In DNA, the CDR3 is TGCGCCAGCAGCCAAGCAAAGGTGGACACTCCAATTTCATACTCCTACGAGCAGTACTTC. It translates to CASSQAKVDTPISYSYEQYF. V gene TRBV4-1 combines with J gene TRBJ2-7, with a possible D match to TRBD1 (5 bases). The V end lost 1 base, the J end lost 0 bases, and 25 bases lay between the germline ends. The CDR3 length is 20 residues. The germline CDR1 and CDR2 sequences are MGHRA and YSYEKL.

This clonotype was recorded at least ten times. CDR3 DNA sequence: TGTGCCAGCACTCTAGAGGAGGGAGGGGGACAGCCCCAGCATTTT. Its protein is CASTLEEGGGQPQHF. The V gene is TRBV6-1, the J gene TRBJ1-5, with D perhaps TRBD1 (6 bases). This CDR3 has 15 residues. Germline lookup yields CDR1 MNHNS and CDR2 SASEGT. V lost 7 bases to trimming and J lost 7 bases, with 20 bases between them.

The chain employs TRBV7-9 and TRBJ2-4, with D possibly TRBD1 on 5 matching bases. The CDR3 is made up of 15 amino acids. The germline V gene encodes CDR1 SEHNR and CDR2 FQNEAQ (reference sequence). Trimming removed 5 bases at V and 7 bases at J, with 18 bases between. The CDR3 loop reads CASSPDPGIWNIQYF. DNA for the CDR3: TGTGCCAGCAGCCCGGACCCAGGGATTTGGAACATTCAGTACTTC.

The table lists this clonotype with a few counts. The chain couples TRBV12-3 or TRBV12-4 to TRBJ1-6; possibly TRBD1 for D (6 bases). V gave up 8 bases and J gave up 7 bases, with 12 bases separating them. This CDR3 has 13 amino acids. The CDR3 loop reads CASRNRENSPLHF. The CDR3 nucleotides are TGTGCCAGCCGAAACAGGGAAAATTCACCCCTCCACTTT.

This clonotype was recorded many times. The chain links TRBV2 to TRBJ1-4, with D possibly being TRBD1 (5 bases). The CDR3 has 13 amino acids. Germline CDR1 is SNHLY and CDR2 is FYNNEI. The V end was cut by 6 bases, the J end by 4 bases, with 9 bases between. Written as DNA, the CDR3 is TGTGCCAGCAGGGGGACCTTTAATGAAAAACTGTTTTTT. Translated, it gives CASRGTFNEKLFF.

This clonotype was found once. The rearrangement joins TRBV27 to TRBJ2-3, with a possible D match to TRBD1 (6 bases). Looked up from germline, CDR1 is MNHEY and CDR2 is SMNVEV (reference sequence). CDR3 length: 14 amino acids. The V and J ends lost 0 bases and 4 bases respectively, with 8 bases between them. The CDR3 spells CASSLSRGSDTQYF. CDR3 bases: TGTGCCAGCAGTTTATCCAGGGGTTCAGATACGCAGTATTTT.

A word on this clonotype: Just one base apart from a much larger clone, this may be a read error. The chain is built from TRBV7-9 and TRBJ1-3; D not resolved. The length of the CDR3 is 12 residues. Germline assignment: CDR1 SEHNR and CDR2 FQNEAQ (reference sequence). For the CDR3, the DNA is TGTGCCAGCAGCTTAGCGACCCGGAACCTCTTTTTT. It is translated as CASSLATRNLFF.

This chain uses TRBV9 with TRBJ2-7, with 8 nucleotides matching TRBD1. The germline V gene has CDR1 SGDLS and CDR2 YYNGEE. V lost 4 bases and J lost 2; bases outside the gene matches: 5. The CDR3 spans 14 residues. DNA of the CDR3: TGTGCCAGCAGCCTTTGGGACAGGCCCTACGAGCAGTACTTC. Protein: CASSLWDRPYEQYF.

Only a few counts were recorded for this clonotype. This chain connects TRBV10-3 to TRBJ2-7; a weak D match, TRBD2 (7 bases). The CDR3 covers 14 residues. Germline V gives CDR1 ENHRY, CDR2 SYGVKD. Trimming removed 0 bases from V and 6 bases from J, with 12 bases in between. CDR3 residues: CAISESNRGGEQYV. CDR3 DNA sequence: TGTGCCATCAGTGAGTCCAATAGGGGGGGCGAGCAGTACGTC.

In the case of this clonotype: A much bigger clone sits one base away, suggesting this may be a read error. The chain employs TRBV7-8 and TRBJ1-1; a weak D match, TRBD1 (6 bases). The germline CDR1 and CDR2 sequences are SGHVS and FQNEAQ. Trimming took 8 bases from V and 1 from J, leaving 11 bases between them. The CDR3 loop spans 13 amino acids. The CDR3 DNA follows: TGTGCCAGCGAGGGACACCCGAACACTGAAGCTTTCTTT. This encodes CASEGHPNTEAFF.

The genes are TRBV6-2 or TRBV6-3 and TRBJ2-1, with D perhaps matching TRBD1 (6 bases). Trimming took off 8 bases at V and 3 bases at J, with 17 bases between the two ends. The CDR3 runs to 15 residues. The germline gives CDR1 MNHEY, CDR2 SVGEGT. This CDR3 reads CASLGDTGNYNEQFF. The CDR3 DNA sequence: TGTGCCAGCTTAGGGGACACTGGAAACTACAATGAGCAGTTCTTC.